These 31 T cell receptor beta chains came from one sample sequenced in a study of blood T cell repertoires in COVID-19. Libraries were prepared by immunoSEQ multiplex PCR; TCRdb keeps only in-frame clonotypes and omits some of them. The table includes approximately 280,000 clones, nearly 90% detected once. Sequences were obtained from peripheral blood. The receptors shown here come from a man aged 18-30 years with active or convalescent COVID-19.

V gene TRBV29-1 combines with J gene TRBJ1-2; D is possibly TRBD1 (6 bases). The CDR3 extends over 14 amino acids. Germline loops: CDR1 SQVTM, CDR2 ANQGSEA. Between the trimmed V and J ends, which lost 7 bases and 7 bases, there was a span of 22 bases. CDR3 sequence: CSATGTSYDTGYTF. In DNA, the CDR3 is TGCAGCGCAACCGGGACAAGTTATGACACTGGCTACACCTTC.

The chain employs TRBV9 and TRBJ2-3; tentatively, D is TRBD2 (5 bases). The V gene's germline CDR1 is SGDLS and CDR2 YYNGEE. Between the trimmed V and J ends, which lost 5 bases and 1 base, there was a span of 11 bases. The CDR3 is made up of 14 amino acids. Written as DNA, the CDR3 is TGTGCCAGCAGTCGCTCCGGGGGCACAGATACGCAGTATTTT. Its protein product is CASSRSGGTDTQYF. Based on the CDR3 plus reference TRBV9 and TRBJ2-3, the full variable domain is DSGVTQTPKHLITATGQRVTLRCSPRSGDLSVYWYQQSLDQGLQFLIQYYNGEERAKGNILERFSAQQFPDLHSELNLSSLELGDSALYFCASSRSGGTDTQYFGPGTRLTVL.

The chain recombines TRBV3-1 (or the pseudogene TRBV3-2) with TRBJ1-2; tentatively, D is TRBD1 (6 bases). Germline values: CDR1 LGHDT, CDR2 YNNKEL (reference sequence). Trimming left V 3 bases short and J 0 bases short, with 14 bases between. This CDR3 has 16 residues. The CDR3 DNA sequence: TGTGCCAGCAGCCAGGAGGGGGGGGCTCCTAACTATGGCTACACCTTC. Encoded protein: CASSQEGGAPNYGYTF.

This clone appeared a single time. The chain carries TRBV14 and TRBJ1-4, with a possible D match to TRBD1 (6 bases). Germline CDR1 and CDR2: SGHDN and FVKESK. Trimming cost V 4 bases and J 3 bases, with 9 bases left between them. The CDR3 covers 14 residues. The chain's CDR3 is CASSLRGPNEKLFF. DNA of the CDR3: TGTGCCAGCAGCCTCAGGGGACCTAATGAAAAACTGTTTTTT.

The V gene is TRBV14, the J gene TRBJ2-2; perhaps TRBD2 as D (6 bases). The ends were cut back, 8 bases at V and 4 bases at J, with 17 bases in the middle. The germline V gene has CDR1 SGHDN and CDR2 FVKESK. The length of the CDR3 is 15 residues. The CDR3 is CASLGGGSGTGELFF. DNA for the CDR3: TGTGCCAGCCTAGGTGGGGGGTCGGGCACCGGGGAGCTGTTTTTT.

This clone has just a few counts. The CDR3 protein is CASKGEHEQYF. In nucleotides, the CDR3 is TGCGCCAGCAAGGGGGAACACGAGCAGTACTTC. The rearrangement uses TRBV5-1 and TRBJ2-7; D might be TRBD1 (6 bases). Germline V gene sequence: CDR1 SGHRS, CDR2 YFSETQ. Trimming left V 6 bases short and J 5 bases short, with 9 bases between. The CDR3 length is 11 residues.

The chain employs TRBV2 and TRBJ2-3, with D hard to call. Between the trimmed V and J ends, which lost 6 bases and 5 bases, there was a span of 15 bases. The germline V gene encodes CDR1 SNHLY and CDR2 FYNNEI. This CDR3 spans 14 amino acids. CDR3 bases: TGTGCCAGCAGGAGGCGGCTAGTTAGAGATACGCAGTATTTT. Translated: CASRRRLVRDTQYF.

This clone was observed a single time. The rearrangement links TRBV9 to TRBJ1-2; no firm D call. Between the trimmed V and J ends, which lost 0 bases and 4 bases, there was a span of 13 bases. Per germline, CDR1 SGDLS and CDR2 YYNGEE. The CDR3 consists of 15 residues. This CDR3 is CASSVALGSGYGYTF. In DNA form, the CDR3 reads TGTGCCAGCAGCGTAGCTCTTGGGTCGGGCTATGGCTACACCTTC. The full variable domain, rest sourced from reference TRBV9 and TRBJ1-2, is DSGVTQTPKHLITATGQRVTLRCSPRSGDLSVYWYQQSLDQGLQFLIQYYNGEERAKGNILERFSAQQFPDLHSELNLSSLELGDSALYFCASSVALGSGYGYTFGSGTRLTVV.

The CDR3 bases are TGTGCCAGCAGCCAAGAATCAGGGTTCAATTCACCCCTCCACTTT. Translated, it gives CASSQESGFNSPLHF. The J gene is TRBJ1-6, the V gene TRBV3-1 (or the pseudogene TRBV3-2); TRBD1 is a possible D gene (5 bases). The CDR3 has 15 amino acids. V was trimmed by 0 bases and J by 7 bases, leaving 10 bases between them. Germline V lookup: CDR1 LGHDT, CDR2 YNNKEL (reference sequence).

This clone occurred once. This chain links TRBV6-5 with TRBJ1-2; tentative D call: TRBD1 (6 bases). V was shortened by 7 bases and J by 4 bases, with 16 bases between the two germline ends. The CDR3 extends over 14 amino acids. CDR1 and CDR2 (germline): MNHEY, SVGAGI. The CDR3 DNA reads TGTGCCAGCAACACAGGGACCATTACCTATGGCTACACCTTC. This encodes CASNTGTITYGYTF.

V gene TRBV3-1 (or the pseudogene TRBV3-2) combines with J gene TRBJ1-4; TRBD1 agrees at 7 bases. V shed 0 bases, J shed 0 bases, and the junction held 4 bases outside the gene matches. This CDR3 spans 17 amino acids. Germline V gene lookup returns CDR1 LGHDT and CDR2 YNNKEL (reference sequence). The CDR3 reads CASSQDQGVATNEKLFF. The CDR3 coding sequence is TGTGCCAGCAGCCAAGATCAGGGGGTTGCAACTAATGAAAAACTGTTTTTT.

The gene calls are TRBV27 and TRBJ1-2; 12 bases fit TRBD1. The germline V gene encodes CDR1 MNHEY and CDR2 SMNVEV (reference sequence). This CDR3 contains 14 residues. J gave up 8 bases and V 5 bases, and 6 bases lay outside the gene matches. The CDR3, as DNA: TGTGCCAGCAGTCAGGGACAGGGGGCGAGGGGCTACACCTTC. This codes for CASSQGQGARGYTF.

The rearrangement uses TRBV13 and TRBJ2-5, with 11 bases that match TRBD1. Looked up from germline, CDR1 is PRHDT and CDR2 is FYEKMQ (reference sequence). CDR3 length: 16 residues. V shed 4 bases, J shed 2 bases, and the junction held 6 bases outside the gene matches. CDR3 nucleotide sequence: TGTGCCAGCAGCTCCGGGACAGGGGGGAGTCAAGAGACCCAGTACTTC. Protein product: CASSSGTGGSQETQYF.

The genes are TRBV9 and TRBJ1-2; 7 nucleotides agree with TRBD1. Germline lookup yields CDR1 SGDLS and CDR2 YYNGEE. This CDR3 has 18 amino acids. V shed 3 bases and J 6 bases; nucleotides not matched to a gene: 20. CDR3 residues: CASSGLGQIGEGDDGYTF. CDR3 nucleotide sequence: TGTGCCAGCAGCGGCCTGGGACAGATCGGCGAGGGAGACGATGGCTACACCTTC.

J is TRBJ1-5 and V is TRBV6-5; perhaps TRBD1 as D (5 bases). Trimming took 6 bases from V and 6 from J, leaving 12 bases between them. The CDR3 is 13 residues long. The germline gives CDR1 MNHEY, CDR2 SVGAGI. DNA for the CDR3: TGTGCCAGCAGGAAGGAGGGGTTTCAGCCCCAGCATTTT. Its translation is CASRKEGFQPQHF.

The gene calls are TRBV13 and TRBJ1-3; perhaps TRBD1 as D (5 bases). This CDR3 is 16 amino acids long. Trimming pared 4 bases from V and 2 bases from J, leaving 15 bases between. Germline loops: CDR1 PRHDT, CDR2 FYEKMQ (reference sequence). The DNA for the CDR3 is TGTGCCAGCAGCTCCGGACATAGCGGGCCTGGAAACACCATATATTTT. As protein: CASSSGHSGPGNTIYF. Together with reference TRBV13 and TRBJ1-3, the CDR3 gives the full variable domain: AAGVIQSPRHLIKEKRETATLKCYPIPRHDTVYWYQQGPGQDPQFLISFYEKMQSDKGSIPDRFSAQQFSDYHSELNMSSLELGDSALYFCASSSGHSGPGNTIYFGEGSWLTVV.

V usage is TRBV29-1 and J usage is TRBJ1-4; D unresolved. The CDR3 totals 13 residues. Germline-derived CDR1 and CDR2 are SQVTM and ANQGSEA. V was shortened by 6 bases and J by 0 bases, with 8 bases between the two germline ends. The CDR3 sequence is CSVQFATNEKLFF. In nucleotides, the CDR3 is TGCAGCGTCCAATTTGCAACTAATGAAAAACTGTTTTTT.

The genes are TRBV9 and TRBJ1-4, with D perhaps TRBD1 (6 bases). The CDR3 extends over 14 amino acids. From germline, CDR1 is SGDLS and CDR2 YYNGEE. Trimming pared 3 bases from V and 6 bases from J, leaving 12 bases between. For the CDR3, the DNA is TGTGCCAGCAGCGCCCGGACAGCAGATGAAAAACTGTTTTTT. Translated, it gives CASSARTADEKLFF. The variable domain in full, completed from reference TRBV9 and TRBJ1-4, reads DSGVTQTPKHLITATGQRVTLRCSPRSGDLSVYWYQQSLDQGLQFLIQYYNGEERAKGNILERFSAQQFPDLHSELNLSSLELGDSALYFCASSARTADEKLFFGSGTQLSVL.

This sequence joins TRBV3-1 (or the pseudogene TRBV3-2) and TRBJ2-5; D is perhaps TRBD1 (7 bases). CDR3 length: 15 residues. V was trimmed by 3 bases and J by 5 bases, leaving 16 bases between them. Looked up from germline, CDR1 is LGHDT and CDR2 is YNNKEL (reference sequence). This CDR3 reads CASSHQGGRWETQYF. The CDR3 DNA follows: TGTGCCAGCAGCCACCAGGGGGGCCGGTGGGAGACCCAGTACTTC.

The CDR3 region is CASSFRDRNTEAFF. CDR3 bases: TGTGCCAGCAGCTTCCGGGACAGGAACACTGAAGCTTTCTTT. The genes are TRBV7-2 and TRBJ1-1; 7 bases align to TRBD1. The CDR3 runs 14 residues. In germline, CDR1 is SGHTA, CDR2 FQGNSA. J lost 1 base, V lost 3 bases, and 2 bases had no gene match.

This clone was counted a few times. The chain is built from TRBV19 and TRBJ1-2; D might be TRBD1 (5 bases). V was trimmed by 2 bases and J by 7 bases, leaving 14 bases between them. The CDR3 runs to 14 residues. CDR1 is LNHDA, CDR2 SQIVND, per germline (reference sequence). CDR3 protein: CASSIRGPVAGYTF. In DNA form, the CDR3 reads TGTGCCAGTAGTATAAGGGGTCCCGTGGCTGGCTACACCTTC.

The chain has TRBV27 and TRBJ1-5; tentative D call: TRBD1 (6 bases). The ends were cut back, 8 bases at V and 5 bases at J, with 13 bases in the middle. Per germline, CDR1 MNHEY and CDR2 SMNVEV (reference sequence). The CDR3 is 13 amino acids. CDR3 coding DNA: TGTGCCAGCGGACAGTTTTCGGATCAGCCCCAGCATTTT. As protein: CASGQFSDQPQHF.

With regard to this clone: Additional DNA sequences in this sample encode the identical CDR3. This chain joins TRBV9 and TRBJ2-3; tentative D call: TRBD1 (5 bases). Germline CDR1 is SGDLS and CDR2 is YYNGEE. Trimming stripped 1 base from V and 1 base from J, with 10 bases between. The CDR3 runs to 15 residues. This CDR3 reads CASSVSGSGTDTQYF. The CDR3 DNA reads as TGTGCCAGCAGCGTATCAGGGTCCGGCACAGATACGCAGTATTTT. The full variable domain, in which reference TRBV9 and TRBJ2-3 provide the parts outside the CDR3, is DSGVTQTPKHLITATGQRVTLRCSPRSGDLSVYWYQQSLDQGLQFLIQYYNGEERAKGNILERFSAQQFPDLHSELNLSSLELGDSALYFCASSVSGSGTDTQYFGPGTRLTVL.

The chain is built from TRBV9 and TRBJ2-7; the D gene is possibly TRBD1 (5 bases). Looked up from germline, CDR1 is SGDLS and CDR2 is YYNGEE. Trimming removed 2 bases from V and 3 bases from J, with 15 bases in between. The CDR3 extends over 15 amino acids. CDR3 residues: CASSVADTRHYEQYF. The DNA for the CDR3 is TGTGCCAGCAGCGTGGCGGACACCCGTCACTACGAGCAGTACTTC.

The chain joins TRBV12-3 or TRBV12-4 to TRBJ2-5; D gene ambiguous. Trimming stripped 2 bases from V and 4 bases from J, with 8 bases between. The CDR3 has 13 amino acids. The CDR3 sequence is CASSLRALETQYF. The CDR3 DNA is TGTGCCAGCAGTTTAAGAGCGTTAGAGACCCAGTACTTC.

This rearrangement joins TRBV9 to TRBJ2-7; D might be TRBD2 (6 bases). Germline V CDR1 and CDR2: SGDLS, YYNGEE. The V and J ends lost 5 bases and 0 bases respectively, with 12 bases between them. The CDR3 is 14 amino acids. The CDR3: CASSPGDDSYEQYF. The DNA of the CDR3 is TGTGCCAGCAGTCCGGGGGACGACTCCTACGAGCAGTACTTC.

The chain carries TRBV18 and TRBJ1-2, with D possibly matching TRBD1 (6 bases). The CDR3 is 15 residues long. Germline-derived CDR1 and CDR2 are KGHSH and LQKENI. Trimming took off 3 bases at V and 5 bases at J, with 16 bases between the two ends. CDR3 amino acids: CASSPKRDKHYGYTF. Written as DNA, the CDR3 is TGTGCCAGCTCACCTAAACGGGACAAACATTATGGCTACACCTTC.

This clone was found once. The V call is TRBV29-1, the J call TRBJ2-7; the D gene is possibly TRBD1 (5 bases). The CDR3 spans 12 residues. Germline loops: CDR1 SQVTM, CDR2 ANQGSEA. The V gene lost 5 bases and the J gene lost 5 bases, with 13 bases spanning the gap. CDR3 protein: CSVLQGRNEQYF. The CDR3 bases are TGCAGCGTTCTGCAGGGCAGGAACGAGCAGTACTTC.

The J gene is TRBJ2-3, the V gene TRBV3-1 (or the pseudogene TRBV3-2); D gene ambiguous. The CDR3 is 13 amino acids. Germline CDR1 reads LGHDT; CDR2 reads YNNKEL (reference sequence). Deletions cut 5 bases from V and 5 bases from J, with 11 bases between. The CDR3 protein is CASSNFQLDTQYF. As DNA, the CDR3 is TGTGCCAGCAGCAATTTTCAATTAGATACGCAGTATTTT.

The J gene is TRBJ2-5, the V gene TRBV6-1; the match to TRBD2 covers 13 bases. The CDR3 runs 19 residues. Germline trimming cut 4 bases from V and 1 base from J; bases unmatched to any gene: 12. Germline CDR1 MNHNS, CDR2 SASEGT. The CDR3 spells CASSAAGLAGDNPQETQYF. The CDR3 nucleotides read TGTGCCAGCAGTGCGGCCGGACTAGCGGGGGATAACCCCCAAGAGACCCAGTACTTC.

The table lists this clone with a few counts. The V call is TRBV6-6, the J call TRBJ2-7, with TRBD1 matching over 8 bases. The CDR3 extends over 15 amino acids. Germline-derived CDR1 and CDR2 are MNHNY and SVGAGI (reference sequence). V gave up 4 bases and J gave up 0 bases; unmatched junction bases: 5. This chain's CDR3 is CASSSPDRASYEQYF. Written as DNA, the CDR3 is TGTGCCAGCAGTTCCCCGGACAGGGCCTCCTACGAGCAGTACTTC.